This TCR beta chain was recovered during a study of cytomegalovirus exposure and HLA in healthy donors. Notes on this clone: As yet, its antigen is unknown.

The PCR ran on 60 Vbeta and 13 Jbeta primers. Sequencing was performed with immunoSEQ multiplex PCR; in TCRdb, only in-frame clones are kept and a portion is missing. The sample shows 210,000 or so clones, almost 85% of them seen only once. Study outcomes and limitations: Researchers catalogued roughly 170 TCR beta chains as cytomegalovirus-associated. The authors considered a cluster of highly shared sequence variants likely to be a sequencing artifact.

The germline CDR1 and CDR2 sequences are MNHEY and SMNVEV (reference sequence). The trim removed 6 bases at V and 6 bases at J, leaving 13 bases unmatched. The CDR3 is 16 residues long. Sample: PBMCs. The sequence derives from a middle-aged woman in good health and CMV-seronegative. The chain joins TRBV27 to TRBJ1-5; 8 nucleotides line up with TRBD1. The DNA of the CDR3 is TGTGCCAGCAGCCCCTATCCTGGACAGGGAAGTCAGCCCCAGCATTTT. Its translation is CASSPYPGQGSQPQHF.